This TCR beta chain was documented in a study of blood T cells in healthy people across ages. Study summary: The template switching approach captured approximately one barcoded beta molecule for every two T cells.

Primers used in a second PCR of roughly 7 to 12 cycles were a sample-barcoded 5' primer and a J-beta primer mix. Each cDNA was tagged by a template-switch adaptor containing 12 random nucleotides. Using its own MiXCR run on the 5' RACE reads, TCRdb lists one record per CDR3 protein. The repertoire includes over 950,000 distinct CDR3 sequences, roughly 51% of them detected once, and about a fifth sits in the top ten. The CDR3 has 15 amino acids. CDR1 is MNHEY, CDR2 SMNVEV, per germline (reference sequence). The germline V and J ends were trimmed by 3 bases and 3 bases, with 14 bases remaining between them.

The sequenced material came from blood. The chain links TRBV27 to TRBJ1-1, with TRBD1 as a possible D gene (6 bases). The TCR was taken from a woman aged 55-75 years in good health. The CDR3 region has the DNA TGTGCCAGCAGTTTCGTCAGGGGAGGTGACACTGAAGCTTTCTTT. This codes for CASSFVRGGDTEAFF.